Listed below are T cell receptor beta chains from one sample, sequenced in a study of tumor-infiltrating lymphocytes in primary liver carcinoma. TCRdb reanalysed the multiplex PCR reads using MiXCR and keeps one entry per CDR3 protein. The sample carries just over 300,000 distinct CDR3 sequences, roughly 60% recorded once. Sequencing was performed on peripheral blood. The receptor source for this set is a woman in her 30s with primary liver carcinoma and hepatitis B virus infection. Both conserved end residues are part of each CDR3. Each record gives: J gene, clone size, D gene, V gene, CDR3 DNA, CDR3 protein. D genes are given only for firm matches. A row's size may be missing; if present it is once, few, many or a size class.

>TRBJ2-4|-|-|TRBV14
TGTGCCAGCAGCCAATCTAACATTCAGTACTTC
CASSQSNIQYF
>TRBJ1-1|once|-|TRBV6-5
TGTGCCTCCCGGATCCGCCTGAGGAACACTGAAGCTTTATTT
CASRIRLRNTEALF
>TRBJ2-1|-|TRBD2|TRBV20-1
TGCAGTGCTAGGGGGGTGGCGGGAGGGTTCTACAATGAGCAGTTCTTC
CSARGVAGGFYNEQFF
>TRBJ1-3|once|-|TRBV11-2
TGTGCCAACAGCCGAATCTTCCTGACAGGCATCTCTGGGAACACCATATATTTT
CANSRIFLTGISGNTIYF
>TRBJ2-2|few|TRBD2|TRBV6-5
TGTGCCAGCGGGAGGGGAGGCGACACCGGGGAGCTGTTTTTT
CASGRGGDTGELFF
>TRBJ2-7|-|-|TRBV5-6
TGTGCCAGCAGCCCCACGATAAGACAGCACGAGCAGTACTTC
CASSPTIRQHEQYF
>TRBJ1-2|-|TRBD1|TRBV6-2/TRBV6-3
TGTGCCAGCAGGACGACAGGGTACGACTATGGCTACACCTTC
CASRTTGYDYGYTF
>TRBJ1-1|many|-|TRBV11-2
TGTGCCAGCAGCTTAGATTGGGGAGGCACTGAAGCTTTCTTT
CASSLDWGGTEAFF
>TRBJ2-5|many|-|TRBV29-1
TGCAGCGCTCAAGTCGAAAGAGCGACCCAGTACTTC
CSAQVERATQYF
>TRBJ2-5|-|-|TRBV11-2
TGTGCCAGCAGCTTTCCGACTATCATGGGGCGAGAGATCCAGTACTTC
CASSFPTIMGREIQYF
>TRBJ2-4|few|-|TRBV6-2/TRBV6-3
TGTGCCAGCAGTTTTGTAAAAGCCAAAAACATTCAGTACTTC
CASSFVKAKNIQYF
>TRBJ2-5|-|TRBD2|TRBV6-1
TGTGCCAGCAGTGAATTAGGCGGGACTAAACAAGAGACCCAGTACTTC
CASSELGGTKQETQYF
>TRBJ2-7|many|TRBD2|TRBV4-3
TGCGCCAGCAGCCAAGATCTTGGTACGGGAGGAGGAACGGAGCAGTACTTC
CASSQDLGTGGGTEQYF
>TRBJ1-1|-|-|TRBV6-2/TRBV6-3
TGTGCCAGCAGCTACGGACTGAACACTGAAGCTTCCTTT
CASSYGLNTEASF
>TRBJ1-6|many|TRBD1|TRBV7-8
TGTGCCAGCACCAATGAACAGGGGATGAGAAATTCACCCCTCCACTTT
CASTNEQGMRNSPLHF
>TRBJ1-1|-|-|TRBV28
TGTGCCAGCATCCCAGGACAGATGAACACTGAAGCTTTCTTT
CASIPGQMNTEAFF
>TRBJ2-1|-|TRBD2|TRBV6-2/TRBV6-3
TGTGCCAGCAGTTACAGGGCGGGAGGGCCGAATGAGCAGTTCTTC
CASSYRAGGPNEQFF
>TRBJ1-2|-|TRBD1|TRBV12-5
TGTGCTAGTCGAAACGACAGGGTTGGATCTAACTATGGCTACACCTTC
CASRNDRVGSNYGYTF
>TRBJ2-3|-|TRBD2|TRBV11-2
TGTACCAGCAGCTTTCGGTTGCGGGAGATTGCAGGTACGCAGTATTTT
CTSSFRLREIAGTQYF
>TRBJ2-1|many|-|TRBV4-1
TGCGCCAGCAGCCAAGAGAGGACTCTGGTTGGGCAGTTCTTC
CASSQERTLVGQFF
>TRBJ2-5|-|-|TRBV6-2/TRBV6-3
TGTGCCAGCAGACCCAGACACCACCAAGGGACCCAGTACTTC
CASRPRHHQGTQYF
>TRBJ1-5|many|-|TRBV6-6
TGTGCCAGCACCACCGGGAATCAGCCCCAGCATTTT
CASTTGNQPQHF
>TRBJ1-5|-|TRBD1|TRBV6-1
TGTGCCAGCAGTAACAGGGGACTTGGTCAGCCCCATCATTTT
CASSNRGLGQPHHF
>TRBJ2-7|once|-|TRBV6-2/TRBV6-3
TGTGTCAGCAGCATGGTCTCCTACGAGCAGTACTTC
CVSSMVSYEQYF
>TRBJ1-6|many|-|TRBV10-3
TGTGCCATCAGTGAACAACCGGGGAATTCACCCCTCCACTTT
CAISEQPGNSPLHF
>TRBJ2-1|few|-|TRBV7-9
TGTGCCAGCCACGGAACCTACAATGAGCAGTTCTTC
CASHGTYNEQFF
>TRBJ1-5|-|-|TRBV6-6
TGTGCCAGCAGTTACCTAGGGAATCAGCCCCAGCATTTT
CASSYLGNQPQHF
>TRBJ1-1|-|TRBD1|TRBV14
TGTGCCAGCAACCAGCGGGACAGATACACTGAAGCTTTCTTT
CASNQRDRYTEAFF
>TRBJ1-4|-|-|TRBV6-1
TGTGCCAGCAGTGAGCTCGGACTGAGTAATGAAAAACTGTTTTTT
CASSELGLSNEKLFF
>TRBJ2-2|few|TRBD2|TRBV6-7
TGTGCCAGCAGTTACCCTAAACCGGGACTAGCGGTCACCGGGGAGCTGTTTTTT
CASSYPKPGLAVTGELFF
>TRBJ1-2|many|-|TRBV11-2
TGTGCCAGCAGCTTACTCCACCCTACCTCCGGCTACACCTTC
CASSLLHPTSGYTF
>TRBJ2-1|-|-|TRBV6-5
TGTGCCAGCAGTCTGACCCAGCGGTCTAATGAGCAGTTCTTC
CASSLTQRSNEQFF
>TRBJ2-7|many|-|TRBV29-1
TGCAGCGTTGCGGGCGTCTACGAGCAGTACTTC
CSVAGVYEQYF
>TRBJ2-1|many|-|TRBV11-1
TGTGCCAGCAGCTTAGCGAGTAATGAGCAGTTCTTC
CASSLASNEQFF
>TRBJ2-1|many|-|TRBV29-1
TGCAGCGTTTCGGCCACAACGTTGGGGCTAAACTTTTACAATGAGCAGTTCTTC
CSVSATTLGLNFYNEQFF
>TRBJ2-7|-|TRBD2|TRBV12-3/TRBV12-4
TGTGCCAGCAGTTTAGTAGCGGGGAATCTGTACGAGCAGTACTTC
CASSLVAGNLYEQYF
>TRBJ1-1|few|-|TRBV12-3/TRBV12-4
TGTGCCAGCAGTCAAACGCCCCTGGCTCTCTTT
CASSQTPLALF
>TRBJ2-7|-|-|TRBV28
TGTGCCAGCAGTCTCCTCCTACAAAACGAGCAGTACTTC
CASSLLLQNEQYF
>TRBJ2-3|-|-|TRBV14
TGTGCCAGCAGCCAACTATTGGGTCTTACCACAGATACGCAGTATTTT
CASSQLLGLTTDTQYF
>TRBJ2-7|-|TRBD1|TRBV6-6
TGTGCCAGCAGTAAGGGACAGGGACTCTCCTACGAGCAGTACTTC
CASSKGQGLSYEQYF
>TRBJ2-3|-|-|TRBV12-3/TRBV12-4
TGTGCCAGCATGAGCCTCCACGACACCGAGCTAGATACGCAGTATTTT
CASMSLHDTELDTQYF
>TRBJ2-1|-|TRBD2|TRBV4-2
TGTGCCAGCAGCATCCAAACTAGCGGGGTAGGCAATGTGCAATTCTTC
CASSIQTSGVGNVQFF
>TRBJ2-4|many|-|TRBV29-1
TGCAGTGCCCGAGGCGCCAAAAACATTCAGTACTTC
CSARGAKNIQYF
>TRBJ1-2|-|-|TRBV29-1
TGCAGCGCCCGAGCGACTGGTAGCTATGGCTACACCTTC
CSARATGSYGYTF
>TRBJ2-1|-|-|TRBV4-3
TGCGCCAGCAGCCAAGACTGGGGGGAAAATGAGCAGTTCTTC
CASSQDWGENEQFF
>TRBJ1-5|-|-|TRBV11-1
TGTGCCAGCGGCTTGGGGGGGGTAGAAAATCAGCCCCAGCATTTT
CASGLGGVENQPQHF
>TRBJ1-3|-|-|TRBV6-1
TGTGCCAGCAGTTACGAGACGGGTCCTGGAAACACCATATATTTT
CASSYETGPGNTIYF
>TRBJ1-1|few|-|TRBV30
TGTGCCTGGACTTCAATCTTGAACACTGAAGCTTTCTTT
CAWTSILNTEAFF
>TRBJ2-5|few|-|TRBV13
TGTGCCAGCAGCTTCTTTAGCACGCAAGAGACCCAGTACTTC
CASSFFSTQETQYF
>TRBJ2-1|many|-|TRBV11-2
TGTGCCAGCAGCTCCCAAGGGGTGGGGGAGCAGTTCTTC
CASSSQGVGEQFF
>TRBJ1-1|few|-|TRBV2
TGTGCCAGCACGATGAACACTGAAGCTTTCTTT
CASTMNTEAFF
>TRBJ2-3|few|-|TRBV6-5
TGTGCCAGTGGTGAATGGGATACGCAGTATTTT
CASGEWDTQYF
>TRBJ2-3|many|-|TRBV6-5
TGTGCCAGCAGTTACAAAATCCCCACAGATACGCAGTATTTT
CASSYKIPTDTQYF
>TRBJ2-4|many|-|TRBV29-1
TGCAGCGTTGCGGGTCTTAGGAACATTCAGTACTTC
CSVAGLRNIQYF
>TRBJ2-5|-|-|TRBV5-6
TGTGCCAGCAGCTCGACAGAGGCTGAGGAGACCCAGTACTTC
CASSSTEAEETQYF